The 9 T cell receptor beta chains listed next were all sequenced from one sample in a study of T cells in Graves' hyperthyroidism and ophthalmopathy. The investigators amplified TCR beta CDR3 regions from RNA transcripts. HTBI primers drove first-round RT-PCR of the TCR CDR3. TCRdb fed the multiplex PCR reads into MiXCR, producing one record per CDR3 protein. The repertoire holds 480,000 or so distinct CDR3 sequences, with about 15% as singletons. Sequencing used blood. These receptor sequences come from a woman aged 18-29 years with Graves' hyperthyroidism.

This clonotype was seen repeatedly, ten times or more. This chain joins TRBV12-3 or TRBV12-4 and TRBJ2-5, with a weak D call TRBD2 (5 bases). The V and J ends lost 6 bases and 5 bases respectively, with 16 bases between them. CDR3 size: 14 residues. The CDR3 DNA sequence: TGTGCCAGCAGCCTGTTTTCGGGGTTCGAGACCCAGTACTTC. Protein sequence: CASSLFSGFETQYF.

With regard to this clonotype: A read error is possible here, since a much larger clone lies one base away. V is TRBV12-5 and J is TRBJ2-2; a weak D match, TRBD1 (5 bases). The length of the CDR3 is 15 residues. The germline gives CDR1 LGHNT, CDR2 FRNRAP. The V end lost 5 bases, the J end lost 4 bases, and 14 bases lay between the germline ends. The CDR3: CASGPDETVTGELFF. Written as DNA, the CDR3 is TGTGCTAGTGGTCCCGACGAGACAGTCACCGGGGAGCTGTTTTTT. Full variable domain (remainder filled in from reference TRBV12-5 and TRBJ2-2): DARVTQTPRHKVTEMGQEVTMRCQPILGHNTVFWYRQTMMQGLELLAYFRNRAPLDDSGMPKDRFSAEMPDATLATLKIQPSEPRDSAVYFCASGPDETVTGELFFGEGSRLTVL.

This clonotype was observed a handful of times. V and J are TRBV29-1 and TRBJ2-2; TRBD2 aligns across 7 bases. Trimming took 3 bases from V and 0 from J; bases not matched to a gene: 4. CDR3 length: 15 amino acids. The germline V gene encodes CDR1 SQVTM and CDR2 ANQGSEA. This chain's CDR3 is CSVDKGLANTGELFF. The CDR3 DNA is TGCAGCGTTGATAAAGGACTAGCGAACACCGGGGAGCTGTTTTTT.

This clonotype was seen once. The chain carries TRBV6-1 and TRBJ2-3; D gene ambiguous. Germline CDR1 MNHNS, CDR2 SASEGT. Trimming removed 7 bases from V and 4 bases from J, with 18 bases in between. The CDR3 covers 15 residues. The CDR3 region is CASNGWKVVADTQYF. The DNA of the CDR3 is TGTGCCAGCAACGGCTGGAAGGTTGTGGCAGATACGCAGTATTTT.

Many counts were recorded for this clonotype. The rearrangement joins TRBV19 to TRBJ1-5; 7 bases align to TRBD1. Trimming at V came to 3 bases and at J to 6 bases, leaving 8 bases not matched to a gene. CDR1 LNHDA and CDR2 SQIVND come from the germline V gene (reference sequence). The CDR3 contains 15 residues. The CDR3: CASSIAGGSRQPQHF. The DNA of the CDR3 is TGTGCCAGTAGTATCGCAGGGGGGTCTCGTCAGCCCCAGCATTTT.

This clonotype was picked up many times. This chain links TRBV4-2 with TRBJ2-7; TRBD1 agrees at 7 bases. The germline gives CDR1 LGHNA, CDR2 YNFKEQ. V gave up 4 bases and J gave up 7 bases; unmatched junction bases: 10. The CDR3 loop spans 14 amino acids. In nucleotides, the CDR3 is TGTGCCAGCAGCCCCCGGGACAGCCGAAGGGAGCAGTACTTC. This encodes CASSPRDSRREQYF.

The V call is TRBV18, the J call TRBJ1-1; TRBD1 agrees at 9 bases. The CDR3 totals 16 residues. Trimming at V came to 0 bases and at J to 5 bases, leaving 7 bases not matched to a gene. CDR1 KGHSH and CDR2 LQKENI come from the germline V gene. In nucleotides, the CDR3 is TGTGCCAGCTCACCACCCGGACAGGGGCCGGGGACTGAAGCTTTCTTT. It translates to CASSPPGQGPGTEAFF.

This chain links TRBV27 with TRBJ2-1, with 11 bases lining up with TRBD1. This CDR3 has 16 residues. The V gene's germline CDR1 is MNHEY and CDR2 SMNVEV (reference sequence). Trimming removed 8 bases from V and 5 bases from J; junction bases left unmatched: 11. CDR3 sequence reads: CASQLPGDRGDNEQFF. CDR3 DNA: TGTGCCAGCCAACTTCCCGGGGACAGGGGGGACAATGAGCAGTTCTTC.

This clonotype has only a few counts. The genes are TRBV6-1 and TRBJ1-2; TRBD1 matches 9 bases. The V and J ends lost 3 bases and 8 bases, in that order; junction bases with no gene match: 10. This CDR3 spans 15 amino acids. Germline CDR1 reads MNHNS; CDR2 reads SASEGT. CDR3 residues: CASSETRQGGRGYTF. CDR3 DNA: TGTGCCAGCAGTGAGACGAGACAGGGGGGGAGAGGCTACACCTTC.